The clone carrying this T cell receptor (beta chain) has only one observation. The table came from immunoSEQ multiplex PCR; TCRdb's copy has only in-frame clones and leaves some out. Here the sample spans about 210,000 clones, about 80% being singletons. This specimen belongs to a study of blood T cell repertoires in COVID-19. As for the study in general: COVID-19 samples, acute and convalescent, were from the United States, Italy and Spain.

The source material was peripheral blood. The sequence came from a man aged 55-75 years with acute or convalescent COVID-19.

The CDR3 nucleotides read TGTGCCAGCAGCTCCCCCCCAGGCCGCAATGAGCAGTTCTTC. Its protein is CASSSPPGRNEQFF. The V call is TRBV9, the J call TRBJ2-1; D is unclear. This CDR3 is 14 amino acids long. From germline, CDR1 is SGDLS and CDR2 YYNGEE. Trimming removed 4 bases from V and 6 bases from J, with 14 bases in between.